The 15 T cell receptor beta chains below were found in one sample sequenced in a study of T cells after yellow fever vaccination (dated by TCRdb to between 2018 and 2020). Libraries were prepared through 5' RACE. These reads were obtained on an Illumina HiSeq 2500. Using fastp trimming at Q25 and MiXCR clonotype assembly, TCRdb reanalyzed the public sequencing data and kept in-frame beta chains. Under each unique CDR3 protein, matching rows form one entry showing the most common genes and DNA. Within this sample are 500,000 to 650,000 distinct CDR3 sequences, with approximately 15% of them counted one time only. The biggest ten clones account for over 12% of the sample. The meaning of the sample's treatment or condition label: live attenuated yellow fever vaccine strain. The sequencing here drew on PBMCs, taken on the day of the yellow fever booster vaccination. The source of these receptors is a man aged 30 to 39 who received the YFV17D yellow fever vaccine.

This clonotype was observed a few times. This chain connects TRBV29-1 to TRBJ2-3; possible D gene TRBD1, 6 bases. This CDR3 region has 15 residues. Germline-derived CDR1 and CDR2 are SQVTM and ANQGSEA. V lost 4 bases and J lost 2, with 16 bases in between. For the CDR3, the DNA is TGCAGCGTTGTTGGGACACTGGGGTCCACAGATACGCAGTATTTT. Translation gives CSVVGTLGSTDTQYF.

This clonotype has a handful of counts. V gene TRBV14 combines with J gene TRBJ1-4; D call uncertain. The length of the CDR3 is 12 residues. Looked up from germline, CDR1 is SGHDN and CDR2 is FVKESK. V was cut by 0 bases and J by 11 bases, with 7 bases left in between. The CDR3 DNA reads TGTGCCAGCAGCCAAGAAGCGGGGAAACTGTTTTTT. Translation: CASSQEAGKLFF.

This clonotype was seen ten or more times. The genes are TRBV12-3 or TRBV12-4 and TRBJ1-5; 10 bases fit TRBD1. After removal of 5 bases from V and 9 bases from J, the junction contained 7 bases not matched to a gene. The CDR3 loop spans 14 amino acids. The CDR3 reads CASSRDRGVSPQHF. The CDR3 DNA reads as TGTGCCAGCAGTCGGGACAGGGGCGTTTCGCCCCAGCATTTT.

This chain connects TRBV20-1 to TRBJ2-5; D gene uncertain. The V end was cut by 6 bases, the J end by 7 bases, with 21 bases between. The CDR3 runs to 14 residues. CDR1 is DFQATT, CDR2 SNEGSKA, per germline (reference sequence). The CDR3 DNA follows: TGCAGTGCCCCCGAAACCACTAAGGTTGGGACCCAGTACTTC. Protein sequence: CSAPETTKVGTQYF.

The V gene is TRBV20-1, the J gene TRBJ1-4; D unresolved. The CDR3 has 12 residues. CDR1 and CDR2 (germline): DFQATT, SNEGSKA (reference sequence). V was shortened by 4 bases and J by 5 bases, with 8 bases between the two germline ends. The CDR3 loop is CSANWLNEKLFF. In nucleotides, the CDR3 is TGCAGTGCTAACTGGCTCAATGAAAAACTGTTTTTT.

V and J are TRBV5-6 and TRBJ2-3, with TRBD2 matching over 8 bases. The CDR3 totals 19 residues. In germline, CDR1 is SGHDT, CDR2 YYEEEE. Unmatched junction bases numbered 18, after V lost 2 bases and J lost 4 bases. For the CDR3, the DNA is TGTGCCAGCAGCTTCACACTGAGCGGGAGCCAACCTACGGCAGATACGCAGTATTTT. Translated, it gives CASSFTLSGSQPTADTQYF.

The gene calls are TRBV5-6 and TRBJ1-1, with a possible D match to TRBD1 (6 bases). Trimming pared 3 bases from V and 6 bases from J, leaving 15 bases between. The CDR3 sequence is 14 residues long. Looked up from germline, CDR1 is SGHDT and CDR2 is YYEEEE. This chain's CDR3 is CASSSGGLGSEAFF. In nucleotides, the CDR3 is TGTGCCAGCAGCTCCGGGGGCCTCGGCTCTGAAGCTTTCTTT. Combining the CDR3 with reference TRBV5-6 and TRBJ1-1 gives the whole variable domain DAGVTQSPTHLIKTRGQQVTLRCSPKSGHDTVSWYQQALGQGPQFIFQYYEEEERQRGNFPDRFSGHQFPNYSSELNVNALLLGDSALYLCASSSGGLGSEAFFGQGTRLTVV.

This clonotype showed up many times. V and J are TRBV4-3 and TRBJ2-7; TRBD1 might be the D (5 bases). This CDR3 region has 14 residues. Trimming took off 3 bases at V and 2 bases at J, with 11 bases between the two ends. The V gene's germline CDR1 is LGHNA and CDR2 YSLEER. CDR3 in DNA: TGCGCCAGCAGCCAGGAAGGCAGGGCCTACGAGCAGTACTTC. The encoded protein is CASSQEGRAYEQYF.

This clonotype was counted only a few times. The CDR3 spells CASSWTGTGANVLTF. In nucleotides, the CDR3 is TGCGCCAGCAGCTGGACAGGGACCGGGGCCAACGTCCTGACTTTC. The gene calls are TRBV5-1 and TRBJ2-6, with 8 positions matching TRBD1. Germline V gene lookup returns CDR1 SGHRS and CDR2 YFSETQ. Germline trimming cut 3 bases from V and 4 bases from J; bases unmatched to any gene: 3. The CDR3 has 15 amino acids.

This clonotype was seen a handful of times. The V and J genes are TRBV24-1 and TRBJ2-2; 10 nucleotides align to TRBD1. The germline V gene encodes CDR1 KGHDR and CDR2 SFDVKD. The CDR3 loop spans 14 amino acids. The V gene end was trimmed by 9 bases and the J gene end by 4 bases; junction bases not matched to a gene: 4. The chain's CDR3 is CATGGTGATGELFF. The CDR3 DNA is TGTGCCACCGGAGGGACAGGGGCCACCGGGGAGCTGTTTTTT.

This clonotype has only a few counts. This rearrangement joins TRBV20-1 to TRBJ1-2; D gene ambiguous. V lost 7 bases and J 8 bases, leaving 20 bases between the germline ends. The CDR3 runs 13 residues. The germline V gene has CDR1 DFQATT and CDR2 SNEGSKA (reference sequence). CDR3 nucleotides: TGCAGTGTTGAACAGCGGCAATACGCGGGCTACACCTTC. Amino acids: CSVEQRQYAGYTF.

This clonotype was counted between two and nine times. The chain couples TRBV20-1 to TRBJ2-2; 9 nucleotides agree with TRBD2. Germline V gene data show CDR1 as DFQATT and CDR2 as SNEGSKA (reference sequence). The J segment lost 1 base and the V segment lost 7 bases, leaving 4 bases of the junction unmatched. CDR3 length equals 14 residues. The CDR3 loop reads CSVLSGGNTGELFF. CDR3 sequence (DNA): TGCAGTGTCCTTAGCGGGGGGAACACCGGGGAGCTGTTTTTT.

The chain joins TRBV7-2 to TRBJ2-3; maybe TRBD2 (6 bases). Germline V gene lookup returns CDR1 SGHTA and CDR2 FQGNSA. The CDR3 is made up of 15 amino acids. V lost 5 bases and J lost 0, with 12 bases in between. In DNA form, the CDR3 reads TGTGCCAGCAGCGCGGCGGGGCATAGCACAGATACGCAGTATTTT. Translating gives CASSAAGHSTDTQYF.

The chain joins TRBV20-1 to TRBJ1-5; D is unclear. V lost 5 bases to trimming and J lost 2 bases, with 13 bases between them. This CDR3 comprises 14 residues. Germline values: CDR1 DFQATT, CDR2 SNEGSKA (reference sequence). CDR3 coding DNA: TGCAGTGCTCTCCGGAGGGCGGGCAATCAGCCCCAGCATTTT. Amino acid sequence: CSALRRAGNQPQHF.

The chain carries TRBV25-1 and TRBJ2-2; D is undetermined. The CDR3 extends over 14 amino acids. V was trimmed by 6 bases and J by 0 bases, leaving 8 bases between them. Germline-derived CDR1 and CDR2 are MGHDK and SYGVNS. The CDR3 nucleotides are TGTGCCAGCAGAACCCAAGCGAACACCGGGGAGCTGTTTTTT. This sequence encodes CASRTQANTGELFF.